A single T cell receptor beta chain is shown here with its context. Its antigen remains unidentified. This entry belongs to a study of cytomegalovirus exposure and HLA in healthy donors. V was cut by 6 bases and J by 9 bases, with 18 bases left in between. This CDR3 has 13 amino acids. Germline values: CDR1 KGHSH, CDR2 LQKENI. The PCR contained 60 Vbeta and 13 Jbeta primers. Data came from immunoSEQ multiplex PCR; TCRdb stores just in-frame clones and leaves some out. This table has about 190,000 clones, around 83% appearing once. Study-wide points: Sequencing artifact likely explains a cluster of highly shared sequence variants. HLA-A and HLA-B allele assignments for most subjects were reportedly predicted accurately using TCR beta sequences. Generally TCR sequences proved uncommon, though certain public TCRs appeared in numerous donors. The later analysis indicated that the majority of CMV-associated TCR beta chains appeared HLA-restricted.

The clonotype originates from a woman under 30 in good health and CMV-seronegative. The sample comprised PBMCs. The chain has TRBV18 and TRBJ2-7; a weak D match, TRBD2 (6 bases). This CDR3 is CASSSGVGDVQYF. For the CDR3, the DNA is TGTGCCAGCTCTTCGGGGGTCGGGGACGTGCAGTACTTC.